The 9 T cell receptor beta chains below were found in one sample sequenced in a study of patients and donors after allogeneic stem cell transplantation (dated by TCRdb to between 2020 and 2021). Library prep was done by RT-PCR. Sequenced using a NextSeq 550. TCRdb handled the public reads itself, with Q25 trimming in fastp and clone calling in MiXCR, and kept productive beta chains. Rows are combined by CDR3 protein, so each entry shows the most common genes and DNA. The table for this sample lists 150,000 to 250,000 distinct CDR3 sequences; around 41% of them were counted only once. The ten biggest clones cover 33% of the sample. The sample comprised blood, either unsorted or a sorted T cell fraction (not recorded which). These receptors were collected from a human donor who was either an allogeneic HSCT recipient or a stem cell or donor lymphocyte infusion donor (not recorded which). It is not recorded whose cells these are; they may come from a transplant donor.

This clonotype has a handful of counts. The rearrangement uses TRBV9 and TRBJ2-1; D not certain. Germline CDR1 SGDLS, CDR2 YYNGEE. Between the trimmed V and J ends, which lost 2 bases and 2 bases, there was a span of 8 bases. The CDR3 is 14 amino acids. CDR3 bases: TGTGCCAGCAGCGTTCTGGATACCTACAATGAGCAGTTCTTC. Translation gives CASSVLDTYNEQFF.

This clonotype appeared a few times. The chain uses TRBV29-1 and TRBJ1-4; a possible D gene is TRBD1 (5 bases). The CDR3 has 14 amino acids. Trimming shortened V by 1 base and J by 8 bases, and 14 bases separated the two germline ends. The germline V gene has CDR1 SQVTM and CDR2 ANQGSEA. CDR3 loop: CSVEVGQGKEKLFF. The CDR3 nucleotides are TGCAGCGTTGAAGTTGGCCAGGGCAAAGAAAAACTGTTTTTT.

V gene TRBV7-2 combines with J gene TRBJ1-1; 8 bases match TRBD1. The CDR3 is 13 residues long. Trimming cost V 1 base and J 7 bases; bases outside gene matches: 2. Germline CDR1 is SGHTA and CDR2 is FQGNSA. The CDR3 protein is CASSLGGQGEAFF. The DNA of the CDR3 is TGTGCCAGCAGCTTAGGCGGACAGGGTGAAGCTTTCTTT.

V usage is TRBV12-3 or TRBV12-4 and J usage is TRBJ2-1, with D tentatively TRBD1 or TRBD2 (6 bases each). V was shortened by 3 bases and J by 4 bases, with 16 bases between the two germline ends. There are 16 residues in the CDR3. CDR3 in amino acids: CASSFRRDTFYNEQFF. The CDR3 DNA sequence: TGTGCCAGCAGTTTTAGGCGGGACACCTTTTACAATGAGCAGTTCTTC.

The rearrangement joins TRBV28 to TRBJ1-3; unclear D gene. Per the germline V gene, CDR1 is MDHEN and CDR2 is SYDVKM. V was pared by 7 bases and J by 2 bases, with 15 bases between. CDR3 size: 15 residues. CDR3 protein: CASTTWDNTGNTIYF. In DNA form, the CDR3 reads TGTGCCAGCACCACCTGGGATAACACTGGAAACACCATATATTTT.

The genes are TRBV27 and TRBJ1-1; 9 bases align to TRBD1. The CDR3 is 16 residues long. Germline CDR1 is MNHEY and CDR2 is SMNVEV (reference sequence). The junction had 9 bases not matched to a gene; V was cut back by 3 bases and J by 4 bases. CDR3 nucleotides: TGTGCCAGCAGTTTCCTCACCGGGACAGGGCTCACTGAAGCTTTCTTT. Its protein is CASSFLTGTGLTEAFF.

The J gene is TRBJ1-6, the V gene TRBV15; a possible D gene is TRBD1 (5 bases). Germline CDR1 and CDR2: LNHNV and YYDKDF (reference sequence). The germline V and J ends were trimmed by 1 base and 6 bases, with 10 bases remaining between them. This CDR3 comprises 15 residues. CDR3 bases: TGTGCCACCAGCAGAGTAGTAGGGGTTAATTCACCCCTCCACTTT. This sequence encodes CATSRVVGVNSPLHF.

V is TRBV4-3 and J is TRBJ2-2; D assignment may be TRBD1 or TRBD2 (5 bases each). The CDR3 runs to 15 residues. The germline V gene has CDR1 LGHNA and CDR2 YSLEER. V shed 6 bases and J shed 0 bases, with 11 bases lying between them. The CDR3 DNA follows: TGCGCCAGCAGAGAGGGACCGGCGAACACCGGGGAGCTGTTTTTT. This translates into CASREGPANTGELFF.

Concerning this clonotype: A junction boundary mismatches the germline segment, possibly from a read error. This chain uses TRBV3-1 with TRBJ2-7; a possible D gene is TRBD2 (5 bases). This CDR3 spans 15 amino acids. The germline gives CDR1 LGHDT, CDR2 YNNKEL (reference sequence). CDR3 in DNA: TGTGCCAGCAGCCCTTCCGGGATTCTCTCCAACGAGCAGTACTTC. Its translation: CASSPSGILSNEQYF.